A single sample is the source of the 25 T cell receptor beta chains below, sequenced in a study of blood T cell repertoires in COVID-19. Clones were sequenced by immunoSEQ multiplex PCR, and TCRdb holds only the in-frame ones, with some missing. The sample holds about 54,000 clones; roughly 80% are singletons and the top ten take 5.3%. The material sequenced was peripheral blood. The receptors derive from a woman in her sixties with acute or convalescent COVID-19.

This clone came up once. The chain combines TRBV3-1 (or the pseudogene TRBV3-2) with TRBJ1-6; possible D gene TRBD1, 5 bases. Germline V gene lookup returns CDR1 LGHDT and CDR2 YNNKEL (reference sequence). V lost 4 bases, J lost 5 bases, and 15 bases lay in between. The CDR3 runs 16 residues. CDR3 nucleotides: TGTGCCAGCAGCCCCGCCGGAGGGGCGAATAATTCACCCCTCCACTTT. This codes for CASSPAGGANNSPLHF.

The gene calls are TRBV7-9 and TRBJ2-1, with 9 positions matching TRBD1. V was clipped by 3 bases and J by 7 bases; unmatched bases: 7. CDR3 length equals 15 residues. Per the germline V gene, CDR1 is SEHNR and CDR2 is FQNEAQ (reference sequence). CDR3 coding DNA: TGTGCCAGCAGCTTTGTACAGGGGGCTGGGAATGAGCAGTTCTTC. It yields the protein CASSFVQGAGNEQFF.

This sequence joins TRBV6-4 and TRBJ1-1; unclear D gene. This CDR3 region has 13 residues. V was cut by 8 bases and J by 3 bases, with 13 bases left in between. Germline V gene sequence: CDR1 MRHNA, CDR2 SNTAGT. In DNA form, the CDR3 reads TGTGCCAGCTCCCGGCAGACATACACTGAAGCTTTCTTT. Protein product: CASSRQTYTEAFF.

This clone was seen a handful of times. The V call is TRBV5-8, the J call TRBJ1-2, with TRBD1 identical over 7 bases. The CDR3 has 16 residues. CDR1 and CDR2 from the germline V gene are SGHTS and YDEGEE. The V and J ends lost 4 bases and 2 bases, in that order; junction bases with no gene match: 11. The CDR3 reads CASSDGQARHNYGYTF. DNA for the CDR3: TGTGCCAGCAGCGACGGACAGGCTAGACACAACTATGGCTACACCTTC. Variable domain in full (rest from reference TRBV5-8 and TRBJ1-2): EAGVTQSPTHLIKTRGQQATLRCSPISGHTSVYWYQQALGLGLQFLLWYDEGEERNRGNFPPRFSGRQFPNYSSELNVNALELEDSALYLCASSDGQARHNYGYTFGSGTRLTVV.

The chain links TRBV7-8 to TRBJ1-2; 10 nucleotides align to TRBD1. CDR3 size: 15 residues. CDR1 and CDR2 (germline): SGHVS, FQNEAQ. With V trimmed by 3 bases and J by 3 bases, 4 bases remained unmatched. The CDR3 region has the DNA TGTGCCAGCAGCTTGGGACAGGGGTTGGACTATGGCTACACCTTC. Translation gives CASSLGQGLDYGYTF.

The chain couples TRBV5-4 to TRBJ1-6, with 8 bases aligning to TRBD1. The ends lost 4 bases at V and 8 bases at J; junction bases unmatched: 11. The germline CDR1 and CDR2 sequences are SGHNT and YYREEE (reference sequence). The CDR3 is made up of 16 amino acids. The CDR3 loop is CASSLGQGPSYSPLHF. In nucleotides, the CDR3 is TGTGCCAGCAGCCTAGGACAGGGTCCCTCCTATTCACCCCTCCACTTT.

The CDR3 reads CASSLVRTGELFF. CDR3 in DNA: TGTGCCAGCAGCTTAGTCCGGACCGGGGAGCTGTTTTTT. This chain joins TRBV11-3 and TRBJ2-2, with D uncertain. With 1 base removed from V and 5 bases from J, the gap between germline ends came to 5 bases. This CDR3 is built from 13 residues. Germline CDR1 and CDR2: SGHNT and YENEEA.

This clone was detected only once. The chain joins TRBV30 to TRBJ2-3; D is possibly TRBD2 (6 bases). Germline CDR1 and CDR2: GTSNPN and SVGIG (reference sequence). The CDR3 loop spans 19 amino acids. The V and J ends lost 0 bases and 0 bases respectively, with 22 bases between them. CDR3 in DNA: TGTGCCTGGAGTGTCGGAGGGGCCAAACCGGCGGGCAGCACAGATACGCAGTATTTT. The encoded protein is CAWSVGGAKPAGSTDTQYF.

CDR3 region: CASSADRIDEQYF. The CDR3 DNA follows: TGTGCCAGCAGCGCCGACAGAATTGACGAGCAGTACTTC. The chain recombines TRBV28 with TRBJ2-7; D might be TRBD1 (5 bases). V lost 6 bases to trimming and J lost 5 bases, with 14 bases between them. CDR1 is MDHEN and CDR2 is SYDVKM in the germline V gene. This CDR3 region has 13 residues.

The V and J genes are TRBV29-1 and TRBJ2-1; TRBD2 aligns across 15 bases. V dropped 4 bases and J dropped 3; count of bases not matched to a gene: 1. The germline V gene has CDR1 SQVTM and CDR2 ANQGSEA. This CDR3 spans 15 amino acids. CDR3 amino acids: CSVGGLAGGYNEQFF. CDR3 nucleotides: TGCAGCGTTGGGGGACTAGCGGGAGGCTACAATGAGCAGTTCTTC.

The rearrangement links TRBV5-1 to TRBJ1-4; D not certain. V lost 0 bases to trimming and J lost 5 bases, with 11 bases between them. This CDR3 has 15 amino acids. Germline V gene lookup returns CDR1 SGHRS and CDR2 YFSETQ. The CDR3 DNA reads TGCGCCAGCAGCTTGGCCGCGGGAGTCAATGAAAAACTGTTTTTT. Encoded protein: CASSLAAGVNEKLFF.

This clone has only a few counts. V is TRBV7-9 and J is TRBJ1-6; D remains unclear. The CDR3 is made up of 15 amino acids. The germline V gene has CDR1 SEHNR and CDR2 FQNEAQ (reference sequence). The germline V and J ends were trimmed by 1 base and 4 bases, with 8 bases remaining between them. The CDR3 DNA reads as TGTGCCAGCAGCTTAGTGTCCGGTTATAATTCACCCCTCCACTTT. This gives the protein CASSLVSGYNSPLHF.

The chain carries TRBV9 and TRBJ2-3; D not resolved. V lost 4 bases and J lost 3, with 9 bases in between. Germline V gene data show CDR1 as SGDLS and CDR2 as YYNGEE. The CDR3 length is 13 residues. CDR3 coding DNA: TGTGCCAGCAGCCCACGGGTGACAGATACGCAGTATTTT. This sequence encodes CASSPRVTDTQYF.

The chain employs TRBV6-6 and TRBJ2-7; D not resolved. V lost 2 bases and J 2 bases, leaving 7 bases between the germline ends. Germline assignment: CDR1 MNHNY and CDR2 SVGAGI (reference sequence). The length of the CDR3 is 13 residues. DNA of the CDR3: TGTGCCAGCAGTTACGAGTTGGCCTACGAGCAGTACTTC. It codes for CASSYELAYEQYF.

V and J are TRBV27 and TRBJ2-2; 7 nucleotides match TRBD2. Germline lookup yields CDR1 MNHEY and CDR2 SMNVEV (reference sequence). V was pared by 8 bases and J by 3 bases, with 6 bases of the junction left unmatched. The length of the CDR3 is 14 residues. CDR3: CASGRDLYTGELFF. The CDR3 DNA reads TGTGCCAGCGGGAGGGACTTGTACACCGGGGAGCTGTTTTTT.

The gene calls are TRBV7-2 and TRBJ2-3, with a possible D match to TRBD2 (6 bases). The germline CDR1 and CDR2 sequences are SGHTA and FQGNSA. Trimming cost V 5 bases and J 0 bases, with 15 bases left between them. There are 16 residues in the CDR3. The CDR3 reads CASSGGVGRSTDTQYF. The DNA for the CDR3 is TGTGCCAGCAGCGGAGGGGTGGGTAGGAGCACAGATACGCAGTATTTT.

CDR3 region: CAIRDRGEDEKLFF. The CDR3 nucleotides read TGTGCCATCAGGGACAGGGGGGAAGATGAAAAACTGTTTTTT. The rearrangement links TRBV10-3 to TRBJ1-4; TRBD1 agrees at 10 bases. Per the germline V gene, CDR1 is ENHRY and CDR2 is SYGVKD. CDR3 length: 14 amino acids. Trimming removed 6 bases from V and 6 bases from J; junction bases left unmatched: 4.

The chain carries TRBV6-5 and TRBJ1-1, with D maybe TRBD1 (5 bases). Germline CDR1 is MNHEY and CDR2 is SVGAGI. The CDR3 covers 14 residues. Trimming shortened V by 10 bases and J by 2 bases, and 17 bases separated the two germline ends. CDR3 in amino acids: CATGRGGTNTEAFF. The CDR3 nucleotides are TGTGCCACCGGCCGGGGGGGGACTAACACTGAAGCTTTCTTT.

CDR3 amino acids: CASSVRQGSLVNSPLHF. Written as DNA, the CDR3 is TGTGCCAGCAGCGTAAGACAGGGGAGTTTGGTAAATTCACCCCTCCACTTT. V gene TRBV14 combines with J gene TRBJ1-6, with 8 bases that match TRBD1. Germline CDR1 is SGHDN and CDR2 is FVKESK. The ends lost 5 bases at V and 7 bases at J; junction bases unmatched: 13. The CDR3 sequence is 17 residues long. The entire variable domain, with the rest obtained from reference TRBV14 and TRBJ1-6, is as follows: EAGVTQFPSHSVIEKGQTVTLRCDPISGHDNLYWYRRVMGKEIKFLLHFVKESKQDESGMPNNRFLAERTGGTYSTLKVQPAELEDSGVYFCASSVRQGSLVNSPLHFGNGTRLTVT.

The table lists this clone with a count of one. V is TRBV7-9 and J is TRBJ1-1; no firm D call. The germline CDR1 and CDR2 sequences are SEHNR and FQNEAQ (reference sequence). V lost 6 bases and J lost 0, with 17 bases in between. The CDR3 contains 16 residues. CDR3 in DNA: TGTGCCAGCAGGGATTTCTTCGAGGGTATGAACACTGAAGCTTTCTTT. Its protein product is CASRDFFEGMNTEAFF.

This clone was observed a single time. The chain recombines TRBV7-6 with TRBJ1-5, with no clear D. The CDR3 is made up of 14 amino acids. Germline CDR1 is SGHVS and CDR2 is FNYEAQ. Between the trimmed V and J ends, which lost 5 bases and 0 bases, there was a span of 8 bases. CDR3 nucleotides: TGTGCCAGCAGCCCGGGTCTTAGCAATCAGCCCCAGCATTTT. Protein product: CASSPGLSNQPQHF.

This sequence joins TRBV20-1 and TRBJ2-5; tentatively, D is TRBD2 (5 bases). The germline gives CDR1 DFQATT, CDR2 SNEGSKA (reference sequence). The CDR3 consists of 11 residues. The V gene lost 0 bases and the J gene lost 7 bases, with 6 bases spanning the gap. CDR3 region: CSARDAGTQYF. In DNA form, the CDR3 reads TGCAGTGCTAGAGATGCGGGGACCCAGTACTTC.

In its sample, this clone was seen a few times. The V call is TRBV11-2, the J call TRBJ1-2; the D is unclear. The CDR3 length is 15 residues. V was cut by 5 bases and J by 6 bases, with 19 bases left in between. Per the germline V gene, CDR1 is SGHAT and CDR2 is FQNNGV. CDR3 sequence: CASSLDNWVMNGYTF. The CDR3 DNA reads TGTGCCAGCAGCCTCGACAATTGGGTGATGAATGGCTACACCTTC. The full variable domain, completed using reference TRBV11-2 and TRBJ1-2, is EAGVAQSPRYKIIEKRQSVAFWCNPISGHATLYWYQQILGQGPKLLIQFQNNGVVDDSQLPKDRFSAERLKGVDSTLKIQPAKLEDSAVYLCASSLDNWVMNGYTFGSGTRLTVV.

The J gene is TRBJ2-2, the V gene TRBV7-2; D unresolved. CDR3 size: 14 residues. CDR1 and CDR2 from the germline V gene are SGHTA and FQGNSA. V was trimmed by 4 bases and J by 5 bases, leaving 11 bases between them. The CDR3 is CASSSYRVTGELFF. The CDR3 nucleotides are TGTGCCAGCAGCTCGTACCGGGTTACCGGGGAGCTGTTTTTT.

This chain connects TRBV7-9 to TRBJ2-1; a possible D gene is TRBD2 (6 bases). Germline V gene lookup returns CDR1 SEHNR and CDR2 FQNEAQ (reference sequence). This CDR3 has 15 residues. The ends were cut back, 4 bases at V and 6 bases at J, with 16 bases in the middle. CDR3 in DNA: TGTGCCAGCAGCTCGCGGAGGGCCGGAGGCAATGAGCAGTTCTTC. Its translation: CASSSRRAGGNEQFF.